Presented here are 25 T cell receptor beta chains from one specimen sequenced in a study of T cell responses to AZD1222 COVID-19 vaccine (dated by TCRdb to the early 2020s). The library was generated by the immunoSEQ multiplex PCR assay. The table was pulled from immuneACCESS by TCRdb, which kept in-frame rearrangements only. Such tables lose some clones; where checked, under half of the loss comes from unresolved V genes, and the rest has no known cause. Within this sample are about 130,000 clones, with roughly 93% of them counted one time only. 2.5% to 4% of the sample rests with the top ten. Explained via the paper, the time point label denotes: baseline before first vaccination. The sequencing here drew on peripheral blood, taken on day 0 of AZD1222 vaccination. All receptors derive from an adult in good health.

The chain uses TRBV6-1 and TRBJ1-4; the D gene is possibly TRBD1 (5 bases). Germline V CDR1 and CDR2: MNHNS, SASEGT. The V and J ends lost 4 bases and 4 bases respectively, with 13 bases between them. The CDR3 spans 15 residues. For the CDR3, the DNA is TGTGCCAGCAGTGCCCAGGGACTAAATAATGAAAAACTGTTTTTT. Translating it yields CASSAQGLNNEKLFF.

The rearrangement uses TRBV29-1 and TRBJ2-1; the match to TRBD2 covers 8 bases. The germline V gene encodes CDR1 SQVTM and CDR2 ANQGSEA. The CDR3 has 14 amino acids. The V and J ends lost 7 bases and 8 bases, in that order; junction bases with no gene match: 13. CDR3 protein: CSGSGRGVVDEQFF. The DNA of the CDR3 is TGCAGCGGGTCCGGGAGGGGGGTTGTCGATGAGCAGTTCTTC.

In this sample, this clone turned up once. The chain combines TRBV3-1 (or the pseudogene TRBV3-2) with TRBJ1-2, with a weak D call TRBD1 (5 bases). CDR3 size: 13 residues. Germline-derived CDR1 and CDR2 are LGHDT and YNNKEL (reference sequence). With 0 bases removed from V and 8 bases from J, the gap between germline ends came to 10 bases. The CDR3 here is CASSQDRANGYTF. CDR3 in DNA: TGTGCCAGCAGCCAAGACAGGGCCAACGGCTACACCTTC.

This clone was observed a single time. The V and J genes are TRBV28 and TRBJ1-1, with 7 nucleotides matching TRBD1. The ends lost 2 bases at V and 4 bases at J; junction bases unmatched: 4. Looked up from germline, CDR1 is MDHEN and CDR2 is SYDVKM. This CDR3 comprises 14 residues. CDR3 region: CASSLGRGGTEAFF. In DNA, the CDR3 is TGTGCCAGCAGTTTAGGCAGGGGGGGCACTGAAGCTTTCTTT.

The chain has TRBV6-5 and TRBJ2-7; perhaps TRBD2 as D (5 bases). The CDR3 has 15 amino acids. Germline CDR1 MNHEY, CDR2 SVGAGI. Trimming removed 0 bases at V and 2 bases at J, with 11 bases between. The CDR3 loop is CASSYSVYGTYEQYF. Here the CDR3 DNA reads TGTGCCAGCAGTTACTCGGTATACGGGACCTACGAGCAGTACTTC.

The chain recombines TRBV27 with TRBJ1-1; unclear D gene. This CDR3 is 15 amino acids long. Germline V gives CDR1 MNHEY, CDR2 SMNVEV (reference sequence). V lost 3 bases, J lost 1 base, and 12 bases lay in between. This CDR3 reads CASSFGTEGNTEAFF. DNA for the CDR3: TGTGCCAGCAGTTTCGGTACAGAGGGGAACACTGAAGCTTTCTTT.

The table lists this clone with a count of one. CDR3 region: CASSFRGDGQPQHF. As DNA, the CDR3 is TGTGCCAGCAGCTTTCGAGGGGACGGGCAGCCCCAGCATTTT. The V call is TRBV5-8, the J call TRBJ1-5; D perhaps matches TRBD1 (5 bases). Between the trimmed V and J ends, which lost 2 bases and 7 bases, there was a span of 13 bases. The CDR3 length is 14 residues. The germline CDR1 and CDR2 sequences are SGHTS and YDEGEE.

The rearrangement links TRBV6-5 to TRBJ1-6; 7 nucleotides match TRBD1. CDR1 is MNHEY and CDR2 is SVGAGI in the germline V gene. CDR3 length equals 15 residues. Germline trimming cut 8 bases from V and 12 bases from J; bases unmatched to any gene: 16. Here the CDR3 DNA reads TGTGCCAGCGAAACAACAGGGGAGGGAGGGGAACCCCTCCACTTT. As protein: CASETTGEGGEPLHF.

Here the CDR3 reads CASSSKNQPQHF. The CDR3 nucleotides read TGTGCCAGCAGCTCGAAAAATCAGCCCCAGCATTTT. The gene calls are TRBV7-2 and TRBJ1-5; D remains ambiguous. V was clipped by 4 bases and J by 4 bases, with 5 bases between them. Germline assignment: CDR1 SGHTA and CDR2 FQGNSA. The CDR3 covers 12 residues.

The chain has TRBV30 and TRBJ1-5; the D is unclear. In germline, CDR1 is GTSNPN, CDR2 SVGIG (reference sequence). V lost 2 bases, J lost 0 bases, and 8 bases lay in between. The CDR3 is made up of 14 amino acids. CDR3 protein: CAWSRVNSNQPQHF. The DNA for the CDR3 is TGTGCCTGGAGTCGCGTAAATAGCAATCAGCCCCAGCATTTT. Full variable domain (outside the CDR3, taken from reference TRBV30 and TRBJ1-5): SQTIHQWPATLVQPVGSPLSLECTVEGTSNPNLYWYRQAAGRGLQLLFYSVGIGQISSEVPQNLSASRPQDRQFILSSKKLLLSDSGFYLCAWSRVNSNQPQHFGDGTRLSIL.

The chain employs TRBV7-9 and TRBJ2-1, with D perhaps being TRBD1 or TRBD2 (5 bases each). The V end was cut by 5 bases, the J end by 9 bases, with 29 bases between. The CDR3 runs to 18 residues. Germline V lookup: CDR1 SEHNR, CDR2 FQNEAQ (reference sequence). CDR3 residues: CASSPKFRDASPAGEQFF. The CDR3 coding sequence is TGTGCCAGCAGCCCCAAATTCCGGGACGCCTCTCCCGCAGGTGAGCAGTTCTTC. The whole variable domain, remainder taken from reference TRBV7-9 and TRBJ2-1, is DTGVSQNPRHKITKRGQNVTFRCDPISEHNRLYWYRQTLGQGPEFLTYFQNEAQLEKSRLLSDRFSAERPKGSFSTLEIQRTEQGDSAMYLCASSPKFRDASPAGEQFFGPGTRLTVL.

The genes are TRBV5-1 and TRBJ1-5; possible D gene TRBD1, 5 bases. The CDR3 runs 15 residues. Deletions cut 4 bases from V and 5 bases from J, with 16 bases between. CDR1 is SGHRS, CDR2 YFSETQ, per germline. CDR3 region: CASSLGVARDQPQHF. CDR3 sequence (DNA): TGCGCCAGCAGCCTTGGAGTCGCCAGGGATCAGCCCCAGCATTTT.

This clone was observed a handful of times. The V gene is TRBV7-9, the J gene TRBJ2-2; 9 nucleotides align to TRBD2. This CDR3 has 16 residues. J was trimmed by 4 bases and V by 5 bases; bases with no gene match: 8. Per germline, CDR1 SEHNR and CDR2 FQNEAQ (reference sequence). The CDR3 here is CASSPGLASVTGELFF. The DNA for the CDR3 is TGTGCCAGCAGCCCAGGACTAGCGTCGGTCACCGGGGAGCTGTTTTTT.

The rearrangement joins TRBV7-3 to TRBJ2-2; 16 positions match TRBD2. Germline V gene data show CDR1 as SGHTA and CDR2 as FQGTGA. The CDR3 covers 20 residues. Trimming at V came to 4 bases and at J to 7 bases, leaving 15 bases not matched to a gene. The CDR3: CASSSPGLAGGKNPSGELFF. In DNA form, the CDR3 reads TGTGCCAGCAGCTCTCCGGGACTAGCGGGAGGGAAGAACCCAAGCGGGGAGCTGTTTTTT.

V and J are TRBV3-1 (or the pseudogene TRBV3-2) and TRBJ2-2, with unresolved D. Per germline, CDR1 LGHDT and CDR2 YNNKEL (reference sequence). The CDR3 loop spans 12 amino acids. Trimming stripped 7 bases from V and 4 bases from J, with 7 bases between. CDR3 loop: CASTAPTGELFF. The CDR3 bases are TGTGCCAGCACCGCCCCCACCGGGGAGCTGTTTTTT.

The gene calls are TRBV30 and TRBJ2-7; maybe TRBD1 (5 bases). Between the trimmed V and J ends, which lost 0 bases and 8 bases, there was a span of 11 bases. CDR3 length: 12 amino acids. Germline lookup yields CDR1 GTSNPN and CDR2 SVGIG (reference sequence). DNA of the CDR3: TGTGCCTGGAGTGTGGGAAAGGGGAAGCAGTACTTC. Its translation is CAWSVGKGKQYF.

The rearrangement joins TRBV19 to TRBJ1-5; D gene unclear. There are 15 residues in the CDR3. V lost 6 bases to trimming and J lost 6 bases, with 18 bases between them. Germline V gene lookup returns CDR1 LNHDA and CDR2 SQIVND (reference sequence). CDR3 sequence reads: CASSTQRLEVQPQHF. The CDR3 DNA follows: TGTGCCAGTAGCACTCAGAGGTTGGAGGTTCAGCCCCAGCATTTT.

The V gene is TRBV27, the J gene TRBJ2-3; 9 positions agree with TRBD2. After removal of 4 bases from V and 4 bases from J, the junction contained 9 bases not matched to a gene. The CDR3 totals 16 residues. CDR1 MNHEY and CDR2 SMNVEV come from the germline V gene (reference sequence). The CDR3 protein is CASSSLAGYSSDTQYF. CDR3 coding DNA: TGTGCCAGCAGTTCTCTAGCGGGATATAGCTCAGATACGCAGTATTTT.

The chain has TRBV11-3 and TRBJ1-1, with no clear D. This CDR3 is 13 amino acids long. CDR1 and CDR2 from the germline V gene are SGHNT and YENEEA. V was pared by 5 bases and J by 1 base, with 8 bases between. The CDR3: CASSPGRNTEAFF. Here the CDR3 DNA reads TGTGCCAGCAGCCCCGGACGGAACACTGAAGCTTTCTTT.

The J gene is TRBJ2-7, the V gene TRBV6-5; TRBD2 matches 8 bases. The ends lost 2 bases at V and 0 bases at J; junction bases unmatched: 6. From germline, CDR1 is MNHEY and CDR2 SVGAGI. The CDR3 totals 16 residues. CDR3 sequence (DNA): TGTGCCAGCAGTTACGATAGTAGCGGGACCTCCTACGAGCAGTACTTC. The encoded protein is CASSYDSSGTSYEQYF.

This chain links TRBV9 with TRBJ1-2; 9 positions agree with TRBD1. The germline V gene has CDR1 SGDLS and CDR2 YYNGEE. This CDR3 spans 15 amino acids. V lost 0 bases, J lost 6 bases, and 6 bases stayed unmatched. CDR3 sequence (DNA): TGTGCCAGCAGCGTAGACACCGGGACAGGGAATGGCTACACCTTC. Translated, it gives CASSVDTGTGNGYTF.

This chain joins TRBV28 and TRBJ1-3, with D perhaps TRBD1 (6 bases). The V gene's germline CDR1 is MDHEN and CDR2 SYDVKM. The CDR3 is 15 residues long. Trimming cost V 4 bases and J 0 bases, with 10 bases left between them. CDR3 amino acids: CASSSQGSSGNTIYF. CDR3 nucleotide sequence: TGTGCCAGCAGTTCCCAGGGGAGCTCTGGAAACACCATATATTTT.

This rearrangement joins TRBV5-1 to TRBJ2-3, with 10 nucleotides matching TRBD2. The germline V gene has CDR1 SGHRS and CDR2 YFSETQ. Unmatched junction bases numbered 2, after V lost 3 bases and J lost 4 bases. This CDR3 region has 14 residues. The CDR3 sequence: CASSSSGSADTQYF. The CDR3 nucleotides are TGCGCCAGCAGCTCTAGCGGGAGTGCAGATACGCAGTATTTT.

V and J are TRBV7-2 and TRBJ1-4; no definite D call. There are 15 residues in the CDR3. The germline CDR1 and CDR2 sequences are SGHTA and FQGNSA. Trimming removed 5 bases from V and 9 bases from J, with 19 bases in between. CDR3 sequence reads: CASSLGRLPGQKLFF. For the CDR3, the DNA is TGTGCCAGCAGCCTAGGTCGTCTACCCGGGCAAAAACTGTTTTTT.

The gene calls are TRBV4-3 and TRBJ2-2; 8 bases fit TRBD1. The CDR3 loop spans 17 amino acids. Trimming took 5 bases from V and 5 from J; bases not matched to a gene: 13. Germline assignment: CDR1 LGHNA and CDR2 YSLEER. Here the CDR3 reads CASSKTFQGARTGELFF. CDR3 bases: TGCGCCAGCAGCAAAACTTTTCAGGGGGCCCGTACCGGGGAGCTGTTTTTT.